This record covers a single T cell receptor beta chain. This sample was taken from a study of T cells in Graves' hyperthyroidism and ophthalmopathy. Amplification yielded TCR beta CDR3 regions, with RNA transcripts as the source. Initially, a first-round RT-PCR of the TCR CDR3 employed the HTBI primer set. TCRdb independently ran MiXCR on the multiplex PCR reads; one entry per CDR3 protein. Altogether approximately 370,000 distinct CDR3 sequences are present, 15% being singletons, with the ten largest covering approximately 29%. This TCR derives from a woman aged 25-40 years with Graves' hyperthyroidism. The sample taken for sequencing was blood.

The CDR3 DNA sequence: TGCGCCAGCAGCCGAGGAAGACAGGGTAAGGGATACAATGAGCAGTTCTTC. It codes for CASSRGRQGKGYNEQFF. The chain carries TRBV5-1 and TRBJ2-1, with 7 bases that match TRBD1. The CDR3 totals 17 residues. The V segment lost 4 bases and the J segment 4 bases; nucleotides outside the gene matches: 14. CDR1 SGHRS and CDR2 YFSETQ come from the germline V gene.